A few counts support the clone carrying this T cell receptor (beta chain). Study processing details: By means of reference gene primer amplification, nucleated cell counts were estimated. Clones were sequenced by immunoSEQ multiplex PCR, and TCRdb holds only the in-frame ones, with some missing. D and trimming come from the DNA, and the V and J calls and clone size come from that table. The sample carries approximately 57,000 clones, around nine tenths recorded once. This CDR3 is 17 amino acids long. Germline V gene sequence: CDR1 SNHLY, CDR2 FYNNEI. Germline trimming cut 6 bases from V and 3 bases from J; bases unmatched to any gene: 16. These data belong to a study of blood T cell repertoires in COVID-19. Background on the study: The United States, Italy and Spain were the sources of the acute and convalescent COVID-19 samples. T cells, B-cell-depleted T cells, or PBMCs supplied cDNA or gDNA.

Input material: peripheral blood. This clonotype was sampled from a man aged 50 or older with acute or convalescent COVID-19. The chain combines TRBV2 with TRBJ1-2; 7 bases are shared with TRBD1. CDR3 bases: TGTGCCAGCAGCCACGGCTTAAGAGGGGGCCGGGACTATGGCTACACCTTC. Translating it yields CASSHGLRGGRDYGYTF. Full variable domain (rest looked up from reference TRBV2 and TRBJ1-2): EPEVTQTPSHQVTQMGQEVILRCVPISNHLYFYWYRQILGQKVEFLVSFYNNEISEKSEIFDDQFSVERPDGSNFTLKIRSTKLEDSAMYFCASSHGLRGGRDYGYTFGSGTRLTVV.